This T cell receptor (beta chain) stems from a study of cytomegalovirus exposure and HLA in healthy donors. Study outcomes and limitations: As a later analysis revealed, the rate of TCR association differed by HLA locus, with DRB1 most and HLA-C fewest. Data from an earlier analysis indicated that most TCR beta V segments were productive either about 90% or about 30% of the time. Other equally common chains were less clonally expanded than HLA-associated TCR beta chains, a later analysis showed.

This clone has just one count. The antigen is not known. Each donor was healthy, and each was a bone marrow donor. V was pared by 4 bases and J by 4 bases, with 4 bases of the junction left unmatched. The V gene's germline CDR1 is SGHRS and CDR2 YFSETQ. The CDR3 totals 14 residues. With 60 Vbeta and 13 Jbeta primers, the PCR was carried out. Generated by immunoSEQ multiplex PCR, the TCRdb table keeps only in-frame clones and is missing some. The table has over 150,000 clones, 75% seen once. Sequencing was carried out using PBMCs. The sequence was collected from a male donor in good health and CMV-seronegative. This chain joins TRBV5-1 and TRBJ2-2; 7 bases fit TRBD1. The CDR3 reads CASSVRQGTGELFF. The DNA of the CDR3 is TGCGCCAGCAGCGTTCGACAGGGCACCGGGGAGCTGTTTTTT.